Shown below are 18 T cell receptor beta chains from a single sample sequenced in a study of neurological immune-mediated disorders. TCRdb recomputed calls from the 5' RACE reads with MiXCR, one row per CDR3 protein. The table shows some 66,000 distinct CDR3 sequences, with roughly 4.8% occurring only once. The sequenced material came from PBMCs. These receptors originate from a man between 25 and 39 years old with multiple sclerosis.

This chain connects TRBV20-1 to TRBJ2-2, with 9 bases lining up with TRBD2. This CDR3 comprises 15 residues. V lost 2 bases, J lost 4 bases, and 5 bases stayed unmatched. The germline V gene has CDR1 DFQATT and CDR2 SNEGSKA (reference sequence). CDR3 amino acids: CSARKGLASTGELFF. Here the CDR3 DNA reads TGCAGTGCTAGAAAAGGACTAGCGTCCACCGGGGAGCTGTTTTTT.

V and J are TRBV6-5 and TRBJ2-6; 7 bases line up with TRBD2. V lost 8 bases to trimming and J lost 2 bases; unmatched junction nucleotides: 3. Germline V gene lookup returns CDR1 MNHEY and CDR2 SVGAGI. The CDR3 runs 14 residues. CDR3 nucleotides: TGTGCCAGCTGTCGGGGGGCTGGGGCCAACGTCCTGACTTTC. This codes for CASCRGAGANVLTF.

This clonotype appeared many times. The V and J genes are TRBV5-8 and TRBJ2-2, with no clear D. Germline CDR1 SGHTS, CDR2 YDEGEE. This CDR3 contains 15 residues. Trimming left V 0 bases short and J 5 bases short, with 11 bases between. CDR3 bases: TGTGCCAGCAGCTTGGCCCAGGCAGTGACCGGGGAGCTGTTTTTT. Its protein is CASSLAQAVTGELFF.

The sample holds many counts of this clonotype. The V call is TRBV9, the J call TRBJ1-1; TRBD1 might be the D (6 bases). Germline loops: CDR1 SGDLS, CDR2 YYNGEE. V lost 3 bases and J 2 bases, leaving 11 bases between the germline ends. The CDR3 runs to 14 residues. The CDR3 spells CASSAGEGNTEAFF. In nucleotides, the CDR3 is TGTGCCAGCAGCGCAGGGGAGGGAAACACTGAAGCTTTCTTT.

This clonotype was counted between two and nine times. The junction differs from germline at one of its ends, possibly a read error. This chain connects TRBV12-3 or TRBV12-4 to TRBJ1-5; 11 nucleotides agree with TRBD1. The length of the CDR3 is 14 residues. The CDR3 nucleotides read TGTGCCAGCAGGGGACAGGGGGAGGGCCAGCCCCAGAATTTT. Translation gives CASRGQGEGQPQNF.

This clonotype turned up a few times. This sequence may be a read error, since a much larger clone differs from it by one base. The conserved phenylalanine or tryptophan normally closing the CDR3 is absent here, so this likely arose from a read error. The rearrangement uses TRBV5-1 and TRBJ1-1; D unresolved. Germline-derived CDR1 and CDR2 are SGHRS and YFSETQ. The V end lost 2 bases, the J end lost 4 bases, and 3 bases lay between the germline ends. This CDR3 spans 11 amino acids. The CDR3 here is CASSFGTEAFI. DNA of the CDR3: TGCGCCAGCAGCTTTGGCACTGAAGCTTTCATT.

The chain links TRBV7-2 to TRBJ1-1; D unresolved. Germline CDR1 reads SGHTA; CDR2 reads FQGNSA. The V gene lost 0 bases and the J gene lost 5 bases, with 7 bases spanning the gap. The CDR3 runs to 13 residues. The CDR3 region is CASSLAGHTEAFF. The CDR3 DNA reads TGTGCCAGCAGCTTAGCGGGTCATACTGAAGCTTTCTTT.

This clonotype was detected many times. This chain joins TRBV6-6 and TRBJ1-2; TRBD1 might be the D (6 bases). CDR3 size: 14 residues. With 0 bases removed from V and 2 bases from J, the gap between germline ends came to 7 bases. Germline assignment: CDR1 MNHNY and CDR2 SVGAGI (reference sequence). As DNA, the CDR3 is TGTGCCAGCAGTTACTCCACAGGGAACTATGGCTACACCTTC. This codes for CASSYSTGNYGYTF.

This clonotype was counted at least ten times. V usage is TRBV3-1 and J usage is TRBJ2-3; D is perhaps TRBD1 or TRBD2 (5 bases each). The CDR3 consists of 14 residues. The germline V and J ends were trimmed by 4 bases and 1 base, with 9 bases remaining between them. Germline CDR1 and CDR2: LGHDT and YNNKEL (reference sequence). In nucleotides, the CDR3 is TGTGCCAGCAGCCGGGACCGCCGCACAGATACGCAGTATTTT. It specifies CASSRDRRTDTQYF.

This rearrangement joins TRBV20-1 to TRBJ2-3; D tentatively reads TRBD1 or TRBD2 (6 bases each). The V end was cut by 6 bases, the J end by 2 bases, with 18 bases between. Looked up from germline, CDR1 is DFQATT and CDR2 is SNEGSKA (reference sequence). The CDR3 length is 15 residues. The CDR3 reads CSAKGGVAVTDTQYF. DNA for the CDR3: TGCAGTGCAAAGGGGGGAGTAGCGGTCACAGATACGCAGTATTTT.

This clonotype was observed at least ten times. CDR3 residues: CSGRGQIDGYTF. CDR3 DNA: TGCAGTGGGAGGGGACAGATAGATGGCTACACCTTC. V usage is TRBV20-1 and J usage is TRBJ1-2; 7 positions agree with TRBD1. The germline V gene encodes CDR1 DFQATT and CDR2 SNEGSKA (reference sequence). J lost 6 bases, V lost 7 bases, and 8 bases had no gene match. This CDR3 has 12 amino acids.

The V gene is TRBV7-2, the J gene TRBJ2-3; TRBD1 aligns across 9 bases. The CDR3 runs to 16 residues. Trimming took 5 bases from V and 5 from J; bases not matched to a gene: 11. Germline lookup yields CDR1 SGHTA and CDR2 FQGNSA. In DNA form, the CDR3 reads TGTGCCAGCAGCCCCACAGACGGGACAGGGAGAGATACGCAGTATTTT. Translating it yields CASSPTDGTGRDTQYF.

This clonotype was counted ten times or more. The V gene is TRBV4-1, the J gene TRBJ1-1, with D hard to call. This CDR3 comprises 14 residues. CDR1 is MGHRA, CDR2 YSYEKL, per germline. Trimming left V 4 bases short and J 8 bases short, with 17 bases between. CDR3 sequence reads: CASSREWRQSEAFF. The CDR3 nucleotides are TGCGCCAGCAGCCGAGAGTGGAGGCAGTCGGAAGCTTTCTTT.

This clonotype has just a few counts. The chain combines TRBV12-3 or TRBV12-4 with TRBJ2-3; D is undetermined. There are 15 residues in the CDR3. The V end lost 6 bases, the J end lost 5 bases, and 18 bases lay between the germline ends. The DNA of the CDR3 is TGTGCCAGCAGCCGTCACGGAATTTTCGGAGATACGCAGTATTTT. This codes for CASSRHGIFGDTQYF.

This clonotype was found a few times. The chain couples TRBV30 to TRBJ1-5; 9 bases are shared with TRBD1. The CDR3 has 16 residues. The V gene end was trimmed by 1 base and the J gene end by 1 base; junction bases not matched to a gene: 5. CDR1 and CDR2 (germline): GTSNPN, SVGIG (reference sequence). For the CDR3, the DNA is TGTGCCTGGAGTGGGGTCGGACAGGGGAGCAATCAGCCCCAGCATTTT. Translating gives CAWSGVGQGSNQPQHF.

At least ten counts were recorded for this clonotype. The chain links TRBV5-1 to TRBJ1-4, with D possibly being TRBD1 (6 bases). The germline CDR1 and CDR2 sequences are SGHRS and YFSETQ. Trimming took 6 bases from V and 3 from J, leaving 15 bases between them. This CDR3 spans 15 amino acids. CDR3 nucleotide sequence: TGCGCCAGCATGAGTGGGGACAAGTCTAATGAAAAACTGTTTTTT. Its translation is CASMSGDKSNEKLFF.

The CDR3 region is CASSPGQGARTEAFF. The DNA for the CDR3 is TGTGCCAGTAGTCCCGGACAGGGGGCAAGGACTGAAGCTTTCTTT. The J gene is TRBJ1-1, the V gene TRBV19; TRBD1 matches 11 bases. Germline assignment: CDR1 LNHDA and CDR2 SQIVND (reference sequence). The length of the CDR3 is 15 residues. Germline trimming cut 5 bases from V and 5 bases from J; bases unmatched to any gene: 7. Together with reference TRBV19 and TRBJ1-1, the CDR3 gives the full variable domain: DGGITQSPKYLFRKEGQNVTLSCEQNLNHDAMYWYRQDPGQGLRLIYYSQIVNDFQKGDIAEGYSVSREKKESFPLTVTSAQKNPTAFYLCASSPGQGARTEAFFGQGTRLTVV.

This clonotype was found many times. The genes are TRBV7-9 and TRBJ2-2; TRBD1 matches 10 bases. The CDR3 runs 16 residues. Losses at the gene ends were 5 bases for V and 4 bases for J; bases not matched to a gene: 7. Germline CDR1 SEHNR, CDR2 FQNEAQ (reference sequence). Here the CDR3 reads CASSPRWTGGTGELFF. The CDR3 coding sequence is TGTGCCAGCAGCCCGAGGTGGACAGGGGGCACCGGGGAGCTGTTTTTT.